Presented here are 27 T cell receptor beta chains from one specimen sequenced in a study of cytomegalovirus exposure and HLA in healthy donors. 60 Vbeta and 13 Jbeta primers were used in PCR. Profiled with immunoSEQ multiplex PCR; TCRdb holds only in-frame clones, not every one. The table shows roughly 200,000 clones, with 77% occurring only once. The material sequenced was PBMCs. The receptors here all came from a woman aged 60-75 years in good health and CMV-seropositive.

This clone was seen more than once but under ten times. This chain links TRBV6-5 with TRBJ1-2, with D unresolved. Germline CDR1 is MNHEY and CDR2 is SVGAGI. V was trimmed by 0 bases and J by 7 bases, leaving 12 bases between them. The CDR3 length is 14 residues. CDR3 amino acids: CASSYSTDGSGYTF. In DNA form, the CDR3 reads TGTGCCAGCAGTTACTCGACTGACGGGTCTGGCTACACCTTC.

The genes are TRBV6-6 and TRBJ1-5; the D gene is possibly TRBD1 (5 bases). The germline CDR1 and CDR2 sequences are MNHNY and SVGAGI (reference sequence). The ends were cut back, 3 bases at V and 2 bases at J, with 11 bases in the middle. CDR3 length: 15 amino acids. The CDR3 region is CASSYLVGGNQPQHF. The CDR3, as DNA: TGTGCCAGCAGTTATTTAGTAGGGGGCAATCAGCCCCAGCATTTT.

Written as DNA, the CDR3 is TGCGCCAGCAGATTCCGGGACAGGGCCTACGAGCAGTACTTC. The encoded protein is CASRFRDRAYEQYF. The chain links TRBV5-1 to TRBJ2-5; 9 nucleotides agree with TRBD1. The tail of the sequence fits TRBJ2-7 better, so the J call may be wrong. The germline V gene encodes CDR1 SGHRS and CDR2 YFSETQ. There are 14 residues in the CDR3.

CDR3 sequence: CASSEAMGLEQFF. In nucleotides, the CDR3 is TGTGCCAGCAGTGAAGCCATGGGGCTTGAGCAGTTCTTC. The chain employs TRBV2 and TRBJ2-1; possible D gene TRBD1, 5 bases. CDR3 length: 13 amino acids. In germline, CDR1 is SNHLY, CDR2 FYNNEI. V was pared by 0 bases and J by 9 bases, with 9 bases between.

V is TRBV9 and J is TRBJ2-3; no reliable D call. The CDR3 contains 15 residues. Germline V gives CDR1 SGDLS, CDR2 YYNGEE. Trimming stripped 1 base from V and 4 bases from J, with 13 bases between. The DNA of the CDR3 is TGTGCCAGCAGCGTAAATTTAGCAGTGGCAGATACGCAGTATTTT. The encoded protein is CASSVNLAVADTQYF.

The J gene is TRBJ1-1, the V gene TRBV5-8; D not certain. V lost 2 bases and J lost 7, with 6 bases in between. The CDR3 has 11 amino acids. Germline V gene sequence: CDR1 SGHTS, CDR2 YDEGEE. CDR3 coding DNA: TGTGCCAGCAGCTTCGGGGTTGAAGCTTTCTTT. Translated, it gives CASSFGVEAFF.

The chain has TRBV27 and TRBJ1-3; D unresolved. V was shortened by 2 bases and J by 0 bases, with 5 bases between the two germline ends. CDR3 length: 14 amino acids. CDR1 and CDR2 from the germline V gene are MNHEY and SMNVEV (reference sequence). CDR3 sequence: CASSLTFSGNTIYF. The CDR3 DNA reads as TGTGCCAGCAGTTTAACTTTCTCTGGAAACACCATATATTTT.

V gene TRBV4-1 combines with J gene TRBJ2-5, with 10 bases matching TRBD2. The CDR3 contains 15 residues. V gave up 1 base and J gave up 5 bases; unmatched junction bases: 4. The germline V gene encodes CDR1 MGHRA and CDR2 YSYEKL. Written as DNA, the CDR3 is TGCGCCAGCAGCCAAGGCCCTAGCGGGAGTGAGACCCAGTACTTC. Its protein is CASSQGPSGSETQYF.

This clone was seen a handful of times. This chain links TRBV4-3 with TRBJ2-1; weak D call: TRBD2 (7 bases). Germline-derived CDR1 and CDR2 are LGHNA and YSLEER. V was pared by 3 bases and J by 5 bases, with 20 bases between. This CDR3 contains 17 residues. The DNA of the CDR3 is TGCGCCAGCAGCCAGGGGGTGGCCGGGGGGCCAAACAATGAGCAGTTCTTC. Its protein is CASSQGVAGGPNNEQFF.

CDR3 in amino acids: CASSPPVASGGTDTQYF. CDR3 DNA sequence: TGTGCCAGCAGCCCCCCGGTGGCTAGCGGGGGCACAGATACGCAGTATTTT. The chain uses TRBV28 and TRBJ2-3, with 9 bases fitting TRBD2. Germline-derived CDR1 and CDR2 are MDHEN and SYDVKM. V shed 6 bases, J shed 1 base, and the junction held 11 bases outside the gene matches. The CDR3 is made up of 17 amino acids.

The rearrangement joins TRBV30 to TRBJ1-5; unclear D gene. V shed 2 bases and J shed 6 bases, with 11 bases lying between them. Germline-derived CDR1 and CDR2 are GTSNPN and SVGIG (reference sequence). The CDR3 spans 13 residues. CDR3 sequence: CAWSSWEGQPQHF. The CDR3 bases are TGTGCCTGGAGTTCATGGGAGGGTCAGCCCCAGCATTTT.

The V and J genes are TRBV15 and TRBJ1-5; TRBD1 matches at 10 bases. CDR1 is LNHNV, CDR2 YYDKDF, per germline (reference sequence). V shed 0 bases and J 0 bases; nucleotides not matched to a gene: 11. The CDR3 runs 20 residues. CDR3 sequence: CATSRDWVTGGSYSNQPQHF. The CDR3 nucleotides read TGTGCCACCAGCAGAGATTGGGTGACAGGGGGCTCTTATAGCAATCAGCCCCAGCATTTT.

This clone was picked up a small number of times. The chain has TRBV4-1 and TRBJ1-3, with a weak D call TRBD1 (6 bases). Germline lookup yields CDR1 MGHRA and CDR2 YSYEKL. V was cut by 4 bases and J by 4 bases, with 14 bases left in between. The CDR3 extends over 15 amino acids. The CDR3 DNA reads TGCGCCAGCAGCCTAGACAGGTTCGGCGGAAACACCATATATTTT. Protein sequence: CASSLDRFGGNTIYF.

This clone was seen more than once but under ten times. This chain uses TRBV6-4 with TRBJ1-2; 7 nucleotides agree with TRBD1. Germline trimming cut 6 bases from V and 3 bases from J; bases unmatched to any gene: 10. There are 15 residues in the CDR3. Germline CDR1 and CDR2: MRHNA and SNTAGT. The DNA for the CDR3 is TGTGCCAGCAGCAAGGGGGCAACACCAGACTATGGCTACACCTTC. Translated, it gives CASSKGATPDYGYTF.

CDR3 protein: CASRRSGDSHQPQHF. CDR3 DNA sequence: TGTGCCAGCAGGAGGTCTGGGGACAGCCATCAGCCCCAGCATTTT. The chain carries TRBV6-6 and TRBJ1-5; TRBD1 agrees at 7 bases. J lost 5 bases, V lost 6 bases, and 10 bases had no gene match. Looked up from germline, CDR1 is MNHNY and CDR2 is SVGAGI (reference sequence). CDR3 length equals 15 residues.

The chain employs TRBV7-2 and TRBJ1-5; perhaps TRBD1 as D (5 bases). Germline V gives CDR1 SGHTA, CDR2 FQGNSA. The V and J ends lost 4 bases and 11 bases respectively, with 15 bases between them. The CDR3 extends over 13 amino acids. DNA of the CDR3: TGTGCCAGCAGCTCAGATTATGGGGGGACCCAGCATTTT. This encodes CASSSDYGGTQHF.

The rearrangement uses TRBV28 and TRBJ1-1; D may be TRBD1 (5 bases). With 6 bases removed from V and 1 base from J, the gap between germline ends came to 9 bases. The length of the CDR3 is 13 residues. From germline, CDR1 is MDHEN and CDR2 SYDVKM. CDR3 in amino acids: CASSLDRNTEAFF. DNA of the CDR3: TGTGCCAGCAGCCTCGACAGGAACACTGAAGCTTTCTTT. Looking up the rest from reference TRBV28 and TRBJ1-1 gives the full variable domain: DVKVTQSSRYLVKRTGEKVFLECVQDMDHENMFWYRQDPGLGLRLIYFSYDVKMKEKGDIPEGYSVSREKKERFSLILESASTNQTSMYLCASSLDRNTEAFFGQGTRLTVV.

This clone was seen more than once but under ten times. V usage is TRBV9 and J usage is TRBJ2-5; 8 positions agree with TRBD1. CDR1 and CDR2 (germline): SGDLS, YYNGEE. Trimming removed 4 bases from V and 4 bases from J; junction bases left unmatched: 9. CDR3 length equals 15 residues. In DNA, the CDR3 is TGTGCCAGCAGCCGCCCTCAGGGGGCGGGAGAGACCCAGTACTTC. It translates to CASSRPQGAGETQYF. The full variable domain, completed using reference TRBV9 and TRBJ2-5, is DSGVTQTPKHLITATGQRVTLRCSPRSGDLSVYWYQQSLDQGLQFLIQYYNGEERAKGNILERFSAQQFPDLHSELNLSSLELGDSALYFCASSRPQGAGETQYFGPGTRLLVL.

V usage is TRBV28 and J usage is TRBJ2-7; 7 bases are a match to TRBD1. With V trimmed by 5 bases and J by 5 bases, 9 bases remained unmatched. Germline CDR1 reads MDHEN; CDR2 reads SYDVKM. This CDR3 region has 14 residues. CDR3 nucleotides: TGTGCCAGCAGTCCCCCCGACAGGGTCCACGAGCAGTACTTC. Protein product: CASSPPDRVHEQYF.

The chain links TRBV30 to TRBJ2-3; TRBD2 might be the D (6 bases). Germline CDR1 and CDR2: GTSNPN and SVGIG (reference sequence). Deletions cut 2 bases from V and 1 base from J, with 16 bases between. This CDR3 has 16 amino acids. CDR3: CAWSWGIGGGTDTQYF. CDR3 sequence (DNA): TGTGCCTGGAGTTGGGGAATCGGCGGGGGCACAGATACGCAGTATTTT.

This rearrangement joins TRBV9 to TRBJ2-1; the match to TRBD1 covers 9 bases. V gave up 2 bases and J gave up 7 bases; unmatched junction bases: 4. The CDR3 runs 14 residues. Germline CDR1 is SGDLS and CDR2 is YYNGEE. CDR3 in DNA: TGTGCCAGCAGCGTTGGACAGGGGAGGAATGAGCAGTTCTTC. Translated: CASSVGQGRNEQFF.

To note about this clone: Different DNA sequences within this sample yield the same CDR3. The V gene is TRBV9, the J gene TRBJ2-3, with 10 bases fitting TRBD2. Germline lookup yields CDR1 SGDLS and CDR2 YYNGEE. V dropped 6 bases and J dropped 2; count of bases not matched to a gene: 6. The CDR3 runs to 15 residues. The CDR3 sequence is CASTLAGVTTDTQYF. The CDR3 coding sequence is TGTGCCAGCACCCTAGCGGGGGTCACCACAGATACGCAGTATTTT.

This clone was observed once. For the CDR3, the DNA is TGCAGCGTGAGACTAGCGGGAGGAAGAGAGACCCAGTACTTC. Its translation: CSVRLAGGRETQYF. The V and J genes are TRBV29-1 and TRBJ2-5; 13 bases line up with TRBD2. The CDR3 extends over 14 amino acids. The germline gives CDR1 SQVTM, CDR2 ANQGSEA. V shed 6 bases, J shed 4 bases, and the junction held 5 bases outside the gene matches.

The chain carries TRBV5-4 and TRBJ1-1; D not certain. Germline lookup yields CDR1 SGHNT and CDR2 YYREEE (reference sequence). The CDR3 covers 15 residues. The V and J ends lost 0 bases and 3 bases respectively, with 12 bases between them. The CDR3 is CASSLDWTPDTEAFF. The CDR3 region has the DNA TGTGCCAGCAGCTTGGATTGGACTCCCGACACTGAAGCTTTCTTT.

CDR3 amino acids: CASSVGMGEGKTQYF. In DNA form, the CDR3 reads TGTGCCAGCAGCGTAGGGATGGGAGAAGGGAAGACCCAGTACTTC. The chain uses TRBV9 and TRBJ2-5, with D possibly being TRBD2 (5 bases). The CDR3 length is 15 residues. The V and J ends lost 0 bases and 6 bases respectively, with 15 bases between them. Germline loops: CDR1 SGDLS, CDR2 YYNGEE.

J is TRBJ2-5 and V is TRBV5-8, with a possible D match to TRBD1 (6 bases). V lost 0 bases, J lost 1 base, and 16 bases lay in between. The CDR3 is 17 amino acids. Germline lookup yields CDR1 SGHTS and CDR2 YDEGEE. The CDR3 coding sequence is TGTGCCAGCAGCTTGGTCCAACGGACAGTTGCCCAAGAGACCCAGTACTTC. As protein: CASSLVQRTVAQETQYF.

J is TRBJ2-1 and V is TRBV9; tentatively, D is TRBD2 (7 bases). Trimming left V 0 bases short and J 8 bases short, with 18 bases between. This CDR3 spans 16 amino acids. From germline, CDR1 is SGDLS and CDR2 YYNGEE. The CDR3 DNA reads TGTGCCAGCAGCGTAGGAGGGGGAGGGCCTAGTCATGAGCAGTTCTTC. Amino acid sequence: CASSVGGGGPSHEQFF.